Presented here are 25 T cell receptor beta chains from one specimen sequenced in a study of PD-L1 blockade in urothelial cancer. Profiling relied on immunoSEQ multiplex PCR, and the TCRdb table lists in-frame clones only, not all of them. This table has about 100,000 clones, about 90% appearing once. The specimen was PBMCs, collected around atezolizumab (anti-PD-L1) treatment. The receptors shown here come from a woman of 80 years or more with urothelial cancer.

The rearrangement uses TRBV30 and TRBJ2-3; 10 bases match TRBD2. Germline trimming cut 0 bases from V and 1 base from J; bases unmatched to any gene: 10. Germline V gene sequence: CDR1 GTSNPN, CDR2 SVGIG (reference sequence). This CDR3 is built from 18 residues. The CDR3 is CAWSVPSGRALGTDTQYF. CDR3 DNA: TGTGCCTGGAGTGTACCCAGCGGGAGGGCCCTCGGCACAGATACGCAGTATTTT.

This clone was observed a single time. The chain links TRBV28 to TRBJ2-7; D might be TRBD1 (7 bases). Germline loops: CDR1 MDHEN, CDR2 SYDVKM. The CDR3 sequence is 14 residues long. V gave up 3 bases and J gave up 2 bases, with 11 bases separating them. CDR3 protein: CASSFARGAYEQYF. The CDR3 DNA is TGTGCCAGCAGTTTCGCCAGGGGGGCCTACGAGCAGTACTTC. Combining the CDR3 with reference TRBV28 and TRBJ2-7 gives the whole variable domain DVKVTQSSRYLVKRTGEKVFLECVQDMDHENMFWYRQDPGLGLRLIYFSYDVKMKEKGDIPEGYSVSREKKERFSLILESASTNQTSMYLCASSFARGAYEQYFGPGTRLTVT.

This clone was seen a handful of times. CDR3 region: CASTVGVEGYGYTF. In DNA, the CDR3 is TGTGCCAGCACCGTCGGGGTCGAGGGCTATGGCTACACCTTC. This rearrangement joins TRBV9 to TRBJ1-2, with unresolved D. V was trimmed by 6 bases and J by 4 bases, leaving 16 bases between them. Germline CDR1 is SGDLS and CDR2 is YYNGEE. The CDR3 extends over 14 amino acids.

The J gene is TRBJ2-1, the V gene TRBV5-1, with D possibly being TRBD2 (5 bases). CDR1 and CDR2 from the germline V gene are SGHRS and YFSETQ. The V gene lost 3 bases and the J gene lost 0 bases, with 13 bases spanning the gap. The length of the CDR3 is 16 residues. This CDR3 is CASSSLSVSSYNEQFF. DNA for the CDR3: TGCGCCAGCAGCTCTCTTAGCGTAAGCTCCTACAATGAGCAGTTCTTC.

The J gene is TRBJ2-2, the V gene TRBV5-1; 8 bases are a match to TRBD2. The germline CDR1 and CDR2 sequences are SGHRS and YFSETQ. V trimming: 2 bases; J trimming: 5 bases; junction bases outside the gene matches: 11. CDR3 length: 17 residues. CDR3 amino acids: CASSFLSSGLRTGELFF. CDR3 DNA: TGCGCCAGCAGCTTTTTGTCTAGCGGGCTGAGGACCGGGGAGCTGTTTTTT.

The rearrangement joins TRBV28 to TRBJ1-3; D gene unclear. The CDR3 runs to 14 residues. Trimming removed 1 base at V and 0 bases at J, with 4 bases between. Germline V lookup: CDR1 MDHEN, CDR2 SYDVKM. The CDR3 DNA sequence: TGTGCCAGCAGTTTATCCTCCTCTGGAAACACCATATATTTT. Its translation: CASSLSSSGNTIYF.

The V and J genes are TRBV9 and TRBJ2-6; weak D call: TRBD1 (6 bases). Trimming cost V 5 bases and J 1 base, with 13 bases left between them. The CDR3 has 16 amino acids. Germline V gene sequence: CDR1 SGDLS, CDR2 YYNGEE. The CDR3 nucleotides read TGTGCCAGCAGGGACAGCCTCCTATCTGGGGCCAACGTCCTGACTTTC. Translated: CASRDSLLSGANVLTF.

The rearrangement joins TRBV28 to TRBJ1-1; weak D call: TRBD1 (5 bases). Germline CDR1 MDHEN, CDR2 SYDVKM. Trimming took 3 bases from V and 10 from J, leaving 12 bases between them. This CDR3 spans 12 amino acids. CDR3 region: CASSFQTGGAFF. The CDR3 coding sequence is TGTGCCAGCAGTTTTCAGACCGGGGGAGCTTTCTTT. Using reference TRBV28 and TRBJ1-1 for the parts outside the CDR3, the full variable domain is DVKVTQSSRYLVKRTGEKVFLECVQDMDHENMFWYRQDPGLGLRLIYFSYDVKMKEKGDIPEGYSVSREKKERFSLILESASTNQTSMYLCASSFQTGGAFFGQGTRLTVV.

The chain couples TRBV2 to TRBJ2-7, with D hard to call. The CDR3 is 12 amino acids. Trimming took off 7 bases at V and 3 bases at J, with 10 bases between the two ends. The germline V gene has CDR1 SNHLY and CDR2 FYNNEI. The CDR3, as DNA: TGTGCCAGCAAGGCGGTGGGCTACGAGCAGTACTTC. This encodes CASKAVGYEQYF.

The chain is built from TRBV7-2 and TRBJ1-2; D is unclear. Germline lookup yields CDR1 SGHTA and CDR2 FQGNSA. The CDR3 runs 15 residues. V was pared by 9 bases and J by 8 bases, with 25 bases between. Here the CDR3 reads CASASVGGKKGGYTF. The DNA of the CDR3 is TGTGCCAGTGCTAGCGTAGGAGGGAAAAAGGGCGGCTACACCTTC.

The V gene is TRBV11-2, the J gene TRBJ2-2; no definite D call. Germline assignment: CDR1 SGHAT and CDR2 FQNNGV. The CDR3 length is 14 residues. The V gene lost 5 bases and the J gene lost 3 bases, with 10 bases spanning the gap. CDR3 sequence: CASSRDIDTGELFF. CDR3 sequence (DNA): TGTGCCAGCAGCCGCGACATTGACACCGGGGAGCTGTTTTTT. Using reference TRBV11-2 and TRBJ2-2 for the parts outside the CDR3, the full variable domain is EAGVAQSPRYKIIEKRQSVAFWCNPISGHATLYWYQQILGQGPKLLIQFQNNGVVDDSQLPKDRFSAERLKGVDSTLKIQPAKLEDSAVYLCASSRDIDTGELFFGEGSRLTVL.

The gene calls are TRBV14 and TRBJ1-1; D call uncertain. This CDR3 is built from 13 residues. CDR1 is SGHDN and CDR2 is FVKESK in the germline V gene. Trimming pared 3 bases from V and 2 bases from J, leaving 7 bases between. The CDR3 bases are TGTGCCAGCAGCCAGATGCTAAACACTGAAGCTTTCTTT. It specifies CASSQMLNTEAFF.

The CDR3 DNA reads TGTGCCAGCACCTCAGGGGGCGTTCAGCCCCAGCATTTT. Its translation: CASTSGGVQPQHF. The genes are TRBV2 and TRBJ1-5; 8 positions agree with TRBD1. V lost 7 bases, J lost 6 bases, and 5 bases stayed unmatched. The CDR3 runs 13 residues. The V gene's germline CDR1 is SNHLY and CDR2 FYNNEI.

The V gene is TRBV7-6, the J gene TRBJ1-1, with 9 bases matching TRBD1. V shed 5 bases and J 5 bases; nucleotides not matched to a gene: 6. The CDR3 runs 14 residues. Germline loops: CDR1 SGHVS, CDR2 FNYEAQ. CDR3 sequence (DNA): TGTGCCAGCAGCCGGGGACAGGGACAAACTGAAGCTTTCTTT. Amino acids: CASSRGQGQTEAFF.

The table lists this clone with a count of one. The chain carries TRBV6-5 and TRBJ2-7; D is possibly TRBD1 (6 bases). V was clipped by 6 bases and J by 3 bases, with 15 bases between them. In germline, CDR1 is MNHEY, CDR2 SVGAGI. The CDR3 length is 14 residues. In DNA form, the CDR3 reads TGTGCCAGCAGCCTCGGGACACTGAACTACGAGCAGTACTTC. Its protein is CASSLGTLNYEQYF.

This rearrangement joins TRBV5-1 to TRBJ1-3; 7 bases match TRBD1. Germline CDR1 and CDR2: SGHRS and YFSETQ. The CDR3 sequence is 15 residues long. Trimming removed 5 bases from V and 3 bases from J; junction bases left unmatched: 8. Here the CDR3 reads CASRGGQQHGNTIYF. The CDR3 coding sequence is TGCGCCAGCAGGGGGGGACAGCAACATGGAAACACCATATATTTT.

This chain links TRBV7-6 with TRBJ2-2; 8 bases are shared with TRBD2. Germline CDR1 SGHVS, CDR2 FNYEAQ. The CDR3 contains 18 residues. Trimming cost V 1 base and J 2 bases; bases outside gene matches: 9. Written as DNA, the CDR3 is TGTGCCAGCAGCTTAGGGGCGGGAGTAGCGGGAAACACCGGGGAGCTGTTTTTT. Its translation is CASSLGAGVAGNTGELFF.

The V and J genes are TRBV28 and TRBJ1-4; a weak D match, TRBD1 (6 bases). V was trimmed by 3 bases and J by 5 bases, leaving 16 bases between them. Per the germline V gene, CDR1 is MDHEN and CDR2 is SYDVKM. This CDR3 has 16 residues. The CDR3 DNA reads TGTGCCAGCAGTTTCCTCTCGGACAGTTACAATGAAAAACTGTTTTTT. Translation: CASSFLSDSYNEKLFF.

The chain links TRBV5-1 to TRBJ2-2, with no clear D. Looked up from germline, CDR1 is SGHRS and CDR2 is YFSETQ. CDR3 size: 15 residues. Trimming pared 0 bases from V and 0 bases from J, leaving 6 bases between. The CDR3 loop reads CASSLVGSNTGELFF. The CDR3 nucleotides are TGCGCCAGCAGCTTGGTCGGGTCGAACACCGGGGAGCTGTTTTTT.

Notes on this clone: Other DNA sequences in the sample encode the same CDR3. This chain joins TRBV15 and TRBJ2-7, with D possibly TRBD2 on 6 matching bases. Deletions cut 3 bases from V and 6 bases from J, with 12 bases between. Germline assignment: CDR1 LNHNV and CDR2 YYDKDF (reference sequence). The CDR3 covers 13 residues. The CDR3 loop is CATSRDLGGEQYF. CDR3 in DNA: TGTGCCACCAGCAGGGATCTGGGGGGCGAGCAGTACTTC.

The CDR3 DNA is TGTGCCAGCAGCCCCACAAAGGGGCCCACAGATACGCAGTATTTT. Translated, it gives CASSPTKGPTDTQYF. The chain employs TRBV11-2 and TRBJ2-3, with D possibly matching TRBD1 (5 bases). In germline, CDR1 is SGHAT, CDR2 FQNNGV. This CDR3 comprises 15 residues. Trimming shortened V by 5 bases and J by 2 bases, and 14 bases separated the two germline ends.

The rearrangement uses TRBV7-8 and TRBJ2-5; 9 bases agree with TRBD2. The germline V gene encodes CDR1 SGHVS and CDR2 FQNEAQ. The CDR3 totals 14 residues. The trim removed 5 bases at V and 1 base at J, leaving 2 bases unmatched. CDR3 sequence reads: CASSATSGQETQYF. The CDR3 DNA sequence: TGTGCCAGCAGCGCGACTAGCGGCCAAGAGACCCAGTACTTC.

This chain joins TRBV4-2 and TRBJ2-3; no definite D call. Looked up from germline, CDR1 is LGHNA and CDR2 is YNFKEQ. CDR3 length: 16 residues. V lost 0 bases to trimming and J lost 0 bases, with 10 bases between them. CDR3 bases: TGTGCCAGCAGCCAAGAGGTCGGGTTTAGCACAGATACGCAGTATTTT. It encodes CASSQEVGFSTDTQYF.

The chain joins TRBV6-6 to TRBJ1-1, with 7 positions matching TRBD1. This CDR3 has 14 residues. Per germline, CDR1 MNHNY and CDR2 SVGAGI (reference sequence). The V gene end was trimmed by 8 bases and the J gene end by 1 base; junction bases not matched to a gene: 7. The CDR3 DNA follows: TGTGCCAGCGGGGGACGGACAGGGAACACTGAAGCTTTCTTT. It codes for CASGGRTGNTEAFF.

V usage is TRBV30 and J usage is TRBJ2-2, with D maybe TRBD1 (6 bases). Per the germline V gene, CDR1 is GTSNPN and CDR2 is SVGIG (reference sequence). The CDR3 contains 15 residues. V was clipped by 4 bases and J by 4 bases, with 16 bases between them. CDR3 amino acids: CAWNRRGILTGELFF. As DNA, the CDR3 is TGTGCCTGGAACCGTAGGGGGATCCTCACCGGGGAGCTGTTTTTT.